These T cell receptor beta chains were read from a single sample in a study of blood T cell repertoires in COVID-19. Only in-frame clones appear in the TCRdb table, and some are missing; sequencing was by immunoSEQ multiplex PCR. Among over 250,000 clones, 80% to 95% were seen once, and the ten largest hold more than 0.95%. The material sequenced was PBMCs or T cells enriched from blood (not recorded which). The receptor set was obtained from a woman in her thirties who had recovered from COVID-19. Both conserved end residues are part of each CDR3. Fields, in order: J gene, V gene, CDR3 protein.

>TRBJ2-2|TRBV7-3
CASSLPRTSGRRTGELFF
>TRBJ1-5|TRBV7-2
CASSYTGFGQPQHF
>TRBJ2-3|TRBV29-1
CSVQGTDTQYF
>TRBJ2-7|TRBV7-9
CASSLVGTGNYEQYF
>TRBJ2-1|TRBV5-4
CASSLLGQGMNEQFF
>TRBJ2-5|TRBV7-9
CASENQGARRETQYF
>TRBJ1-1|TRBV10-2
CASSAFRRGTEAFF
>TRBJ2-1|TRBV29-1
CSVDPGGYNEQFF
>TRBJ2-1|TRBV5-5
CASSSAGPLYNEQFF
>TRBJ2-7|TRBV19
CATNHGTDEQYF
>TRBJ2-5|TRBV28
CASSFGGGLQETQYF
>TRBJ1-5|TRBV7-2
CASSTSGTLSNQPQHF
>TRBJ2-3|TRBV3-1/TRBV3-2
CASSRPDRRDSYF
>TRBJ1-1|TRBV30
CAERVGTEAFF
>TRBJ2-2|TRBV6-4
CASSEVGGTGELFF
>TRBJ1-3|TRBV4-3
CASSQDKQGRGNTIYF
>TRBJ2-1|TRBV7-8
CASSLGFSTSSNFDEQFF
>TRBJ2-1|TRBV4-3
CASSQDPHASGRGNEQFF
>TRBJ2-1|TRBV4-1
CASSGLTSGNLNEQFF
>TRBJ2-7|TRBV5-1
CASSLGITGGTEEQYF
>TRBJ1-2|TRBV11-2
CASSSDRGLYYNGYTF
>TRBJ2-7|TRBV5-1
CASSPLVADLYEQYF
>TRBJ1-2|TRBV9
CASSVGVGQGVNYGYTF
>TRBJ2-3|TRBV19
CASREEAASTDTQYF
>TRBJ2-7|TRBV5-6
CASSLAGAGYEQYF
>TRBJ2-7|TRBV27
CASSVEGRNYEQYF
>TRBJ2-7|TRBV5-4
CASSLDTISYEQYF
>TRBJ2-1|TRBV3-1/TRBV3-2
CASSQGGRGNEQFF
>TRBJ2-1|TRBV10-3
CAISVNLNEQFF
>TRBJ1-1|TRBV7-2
CASRETGFTTEAFF
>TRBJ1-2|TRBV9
CASSPPGTGPNYGYTF
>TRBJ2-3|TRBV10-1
CASSELCVSCTDTQYF
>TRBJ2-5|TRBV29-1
CSVEAPQYQETQYF
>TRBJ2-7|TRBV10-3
CAISESLGRGSYEQYF